A selection of T cell receptor beta chains follows, all from one sample in a study of OX40 agonist ivuxolimab in advanced cancers. Sequencing was performed with immunoSEQ multiplex PCR; in TCRdb, only in-frame clones are kept and a portion is missing. The data show around 6,000 clones, 70% to 90% seen once. The source was CD4+ or CD8+ T cells sorted from blood, collected in a trial of the OX40 agonist ivuxolimab. The origin of the receptors is an adult with an advanced solid tumor such as melanoma, head and neck, liver or kidney cancer. CDR3s include the opening cysteine and the closing phenylalanine or tryptophan. The D gene is left open where the match is weak. Some rows mark clone size as missing; the rest say once, few, many or name a class of expanded clone.

TRBJ2-7 . TRBV27 . CASSSFAGGDEQYF TGTGCCAGCAGTTCCTTCGCAGGGGGGGACGAGCAGTACTTC
TRBJ1-1 once TRBV19 . CASSFQGPTEAFF TGTGCCAGTAGTTTCCAGGGACCCACTGAAGCTTTCTTT
TRBJ1-1 . TRBV7-6 . CASSEYMNTEAFF TGTGCCAGCAGCGAATACATGAACACTGAAGCTTTCTTT
TRBJ2-7 . TRBV11-2 . CASSPQHAILTYEQYF TGTGCCAGCAGCCCACAACACGCAATACTAACCTACGAGCAGTACTTC
TRBJ2-3 . TRBV9 TRBD2 CASSTLAGGSTDTQYF TGTGCCAGCAGCACCCTAGCGGGGGGTAGCACAGATACGCAGTATTTT
TRBJ2-3 . TRBV9 . CASSAGVSTDTQYF TGTGCCAGCAGCGCGGGAGTCAGCACAGATACGCAGTATTTT
TRBJ1-1 . TRBV7-8 TRBD1 CASSLVGQGAEAFF TGTGCCAGCAGCTTAGTTGGACAGGGCGCTGAAGCTTTCTTT
TRBJ1-2 . TRBV2 . CASIMGGNELGYTF TGTGCCAGCATAATGGGAGGGAATGAACTTGGCTACACCTTC
TRBJ1-4 . TRBV11-3 . CASSLQGTSNEKLFF TGTGCCAGCAGCTTACAAGGGACGTCTAATGAAAAACTGTTTTTT
TRBJ1-2 . TRBV5-1 . CASNEGGASSGYTF TGCGCCAGCAACGAAGGGGGGGCGAGTTCGGGCTACACCTTC
TRBJ1-2 . TRBV6-5 . CASKRGAIGYGYTF TGTGCCAGCAAGCGAGGCGCTATCGGCTATGGCTACACCTTC
TRBJ1-1 . TRBV16 . CASSQSSGSTEAFF TGTGCCAGCAGCCAATCTTCAGGATCCACTGAAGCTTTCTTT
TRBJ1-1 hyperexpanded TRBV30 . CAWRGYTEAFF TGTGCCTGGAGGGGCTACACTGAAGCTTTCTTT
TRBJ2-7 . TRBV6-5 . CASSSGISLYEQYF TGTGCCAGCAGTTCCGGGATATCTTTATACGAGCAGTACTTC
TRBJ2-3 . TRBV7-2 TRBD2 CASSSFLLSGGSTDTQYF TGTGCCAGCAGCTCCTTTTTGCTTAGCGGGGGGTCCACAGATACGCAGTATTTT
TRBJ2-1 . TRBV4-3 TRBD2 CASSQDRTSGGATYNEQFF TGCGCCAGCAGCCAAGATCGGACTAGCGGGGGGGCCACCTACAATGAGCAGTTCTTC
TRBJ1-6 . TRBV21-1 . CASIATGYNSPLHF TGTGCCAGCATCGCGACAGGCTATAATTCACCCCTCCACTTT
TRBJ1-4 medium-sized TRBV7-8 TRBD1 CASSPLGGSNEKLFF TGTGCCAGCAGCCCTTTAGGGGGCTCTAATGAAAAACTGTTTTTT
TRBJ1-1 . TRBV13 . CASQQGRAEAFF TGTGCCAGCCAGCAGGGTCGGGCTGAAGCTTTCTTT
TRBJ2-5 . TRBV9 . CASSPDPGGETQYF TGTGCCAGCAGCCCGGACCCTGGGGGAGAGACCCAGTACTTC
TRBJ2-7 . TRBV7-2 . CASSPTTAAYEQYF TGTGCCAGCAGCCCGACGACAGCCGCCTACGAGCAGTACTTC
TRBJ1-4 few TRBV6-6 . CASTQRNEKLFF TGTGCCAGCACCCAGAGAAATGAAAAACTGTTTTTT
TRBJ1-2 medium-sized TRBV4-1 TRBD1 CASSQPGQGGYGYTF TGCGCCAGCAGCCAACCGGGACAGGGTGGTTATGGCTACACCTTC
TRBJ2-3 . TRBV14 . CASSQDGVVMERGTDTQYF TGTGCCAGCAGCCAAGATGGGGTGGTGATGGAAAGGGGCACAGATACGCAGTATTTT
TRBJ1-5 . TRBV27 TRBD1 CASSLWARGNQPQHF TGTGCCAGCAGTTTATGGGCCAGGGGGAATCAGCCCCAGCATTTT
TRBJ2-1 . TRBV19 . CASSYSQESYNEQFF TGTGCCAGTAGTTATAGCCAGGAGTCCTACAATGAGCAGTTCTTC
TRBJ1-1 . TRBV5-1 TRBD1 CASSTPGQGVDTEAFF TGCGCCAGCAGCACCCCGGGACAGGGGGTGGACACTGAAGCTTTCTTT
TRBJ1-1 . TRBV19 . CASSIRPGGNTEAFF TGTGCCAGTAGTATAAGACCCGGGGGGAACACTGAAGCTTTCTTT
TRBJ2-5 few TRBV18 . CASSPSGRGGQETQYF TGTGCCAGCTCACCATCCGGAAGGGGGGGACAAGAGACCCAGTACTTC
TRBJ1-4 . TRBV13 . CASSLVGQQNEKLFF TGTGCCAGCAGCTTAGTCGGACAGCAAAATGAAAAACTGTTTTTT
TRBJ2-3 . TRBV6-1 . CASSEALTSGGAADTQYF TGTGCCAGCAGTGAAGCGCTTACTAGTGGGGGGGCAGCAGATACGCAGTATTTT
TRBJ2-1 . TRBV4-3 TRBD2 CASSQVAGDYNEQFF TGCGCCAGCAGCCAAGTAGCGGGGGACTACAATGAGCAGTTCTTC
TRBJ1-1 . TRBV11-2 . CASSLGGGRVEAFF TGTGCCAGCAGCTTAGGGGGTGGTAGGGTTGAAGCTTTCTTT
TRBJ1-6 . TRBV9 . CASSVDGDDLHF TGTGCCAGCAGCGTAGATGGGGACGACCTCCACTTT
TRBJ2-7 . TRBV7-8 . CASSLGGHDTYEQYF TGTGCCAGCAGCTTAGGAGGACACGATACCTACGAGCAGTACTTC
TRBJ2-1 . TRBV14 . CASSQGDNEQFF TGTGCCAGCAGCCAAGGAGACAATGAGCAGTTCTTC
TRBJ1-2 . TRBV23-1 . CASSHVGIGCGYTF TGCGCCAGCAGTCATGTGGGGATCGGGTGTGGCTACACCTTC
TRBJ2-5 . TRBV4-3 . CASSQYTGGETQYF TGCGCCAGCAGCCAATACACCGGCGGGGAGACCCAGTACTTC
TRBJ2-7 medium-sized TRBV9 . CASSVGADEQYF TGTGCCAGCAGCGTAGGGGCGGACGAGCAGTACTTC
TRBJ2-5 few TRBV4-1 . CASSQDGTGETETQYF TGCGCCAGCAGCCAAGATGGGACGGGGGAGACAGAGACCCAGTACTTC
TRBJ2-5 once TRBV15 TRBD1 CATSRTGGESGQETQYF TGTGCCACCAGCAGGACAGGGGGTGAAAGTGGGCAAGAGACCCAGTACTTC
TRBJ2-3 . TRBV5-6 TRBD2 CASSFGLAGVLTDTQYF TGTGCCAGCAGCTTCGGACTAGCGGGGGTCCTCACAGATACGCAGTATTTT
TRBJ2-2 . TRBV6-4 TRBD1 CASSPGTGVGNTGELFF TGTGCCAGCAGCCCCGGGACAGGGGTCGGAAACACCGGGGAGCTGTTTTTT
TRBJ1-4 . TRBV10-3 . CAISDGTEADEKLFF TGTGCCATCAGTGATGGAACCGAAGCGGATGAAAAACTGTTTTTT
TRBJ2-5 . TRBV4-2 TRBD2 CASSFFSGGAGETQYF TGTGCCAGCAGCTTTTTTAGCGGGGGGGCCGGGGAGACCCAGTACTTC
TRBJ2-7 once TRBV10-3 TRBD1 CAISEGTGTYEQYF TGTGCCATCAGTGAGGGGACAGGAACCTACGAGCAGTACTTC
TRBJ2-1 . TRBV7-2 . CASSFPGSSYNEQFF TGTGCCAGCAGTTTTCCCGGGAGCTCCTACAATGAGCAGTTCTTC
TRBJ2-7 . TRBV7-2 TRBD2 CASSPRERGYEQYF TGTGCCAGCAGCCCAAGGGAGCGGGGTTACGAGCAGTACTTC
TRBJ1-1 medium-sized TRBV5-1 . CASSLGWGRDTEAFF TGCGCCAGCAGCTTGGGCTGGGGGCGAGACACTGAAGCTTTCTTT
TRBJ2-7 once TRBV6-5 . CASSYGAASYEQYF TGTGCCAGCAGTTACGGAGCAGCCTCCTACGAGCAGTACTTC
TRBJ2-7 . TRBV6-5 TRBD1 CASSTGTLTGEQYF TGTGCCAGCAGCACCGGGACCCTGACAGGGGAGCAGTACTTC
TRBJ2-1 . TRBV4-3 . CASSQERSSSYNEQFF TGCGCCAGCAGCCAAGAGAGGAGTAGCTCCTACAATGAGCAGTTCTTC
TRBJ1-2 . TRBV20-1 . CSARAFYGYTF TGCAGTGCTAGGGCCTTCTATGGCTACACCTTC
TRBJ1-2 . TRBV5-6 . CASIPGRDHYGYTF TGTGCCAGCATCCCCGGCAGGGATCACTATGGCTACACCTTC
TRBJ2-3 few TRBV9 . CASSVGGPSTDTQYF TGTGCCAGCAGCGTAGGGGGGCCCAGCACAGATACGCAGTATTTT
TRBJ2-1 . TRBV15 . CATSREGIEQFF TGTGCCACCAGCAGAGAAGGCATCGAGCAGTTCTTC
TRBJ1-2 . TRBV4-3 . CASSQVAGHYGYTF TGCGCCAGCAGCCAAGTGGCGGGACACTATGGCTACACCTTC
TRBJ1-1 . TRBV6-5 . CASWGRQGRITEAFF TGTGCCAGCTGGGGGAGGCAGGGGCGCATCACTGAAGCTTTCTTT
TRBJ1-1 . TRBV7-9 . CASSRGADTEAFF TGTGCCAGCAGCCGAGGCGCGGACACTGAAGCTTTCTTT
TRBJ1-1 . TRBV2 TRBD1 CASSSTGGPTEAFF TGTGCCAGCAGTTCTACAGGGGGCCCTACCGAAGCTTTCTTT